The 8 T cell receptor beta chains below all came from one sample that was sequenced in a study of T cell repertoires in cytomegalovirus infection. Via MiXCR, TCRdb re-called the reads, giving one row per CDR3 protein. This sample has under 800,000 distinct CDR3 sequences, with less than 25% found just once. The sequencing input was CD8+ T cells from PBMCs. Receptor source: a human donor in good health (CMV status not recorded). Some clones in this sample may be carry-over from other donors' samples.

This clonotype appeared a few times. This chain links TRBV29-1 with TRBJ1-1, with a possible D match to TRBD1 (5 bases). V was trimmed by 3 bases and J by 0 bases, leaving 14 bases between them. The CDR3 length is 15 residues. Germline V CDR1 and CDR2: SQVTM, ANQGSEA. DNA for the CDR3: TGCAGCGTTGAGAGGACACAAGGACTGAACACTGAAGCTTTCTTT. Protein: CSVERTQGLNTEAFF.

V is TRBV7-9 and J is TRBJ1-4, with no clear D. The CDR3 loop spans 14 amino acids. The V end was cut by 7 bases, the J end by 3 bases, with 12 bases between. Germline V CDR1 and CDR2: SEHNR, FQNEAQ (reference sequence). CDR3 residues: CASNDFGPNEKLFF. The CDR3 nucleotides read TGTGCCAGCAACGACTTCGGCCCTAATGAAAAACTGTTTTTT.

The table lists this clonotype with many counts. The chain uses TRBV28 and TRBJ1-5, with TRBD1 as a possible D gene (6 bases). The CDR3 is 14 amino acids. V was clipped by 9 bases and J by 6 bases, with 18 bases between them. The germline CDR1 and CDR2 sequences are MDHEN and SYDVKM. CDR3 DNA sequence: TGTGCCAGTAGTAACAGGGCTTTCGGTCAGCCCCAGCATTTT. Its protein product is CASSNRAFGQPQHF.

V usage is TRBV5-6 and J usage is TRBJ2-1; 10 bases agree with TRBD2. Trimming removed 7 bases from V and 5 bases from J; junction bases left unmatched: 9. This CDR3 is built from 15 residues. Germline values: CDR1 SGHDT, CDR2 YYEEEE. This chain's CDR3 is CASGPTSGVHNEQFF. The CDR3 DNA reads as TGTGCCAGCGGCCCTACTAGCGGGGTTCACAATGAGCAGTTCTTC. Complete variable domain (other parts from reference TRBV5-6 and TRBJ2-1): DAGVTQSPTHLIKTRGQQVTLRCSPKSGHDTVSWYQQALGQGPQFIFQYYEEEERQRGNFPDRFSGHQFPNYSSELNVNALLLGDSALYLCASGPTSGVHNEQFFGPGTRLTVL.

V gene TRBV3-1 combines with J gene TRBJ2-7; D possibly uses TRBD1 or TRBD2 (5 bases each). V was clipped by 0 bases and J by 10 bases, with 16 bases between them. CDR1 is LGHDT, CDR2 YNNKEL, per germline (reference sequence). The CDR3 is 14 residues long. DNA of the CDR3: TGTGCCAGCAGCCAAGATCTCCGGGACCCCAGCCAGTACGTC. Translating gives CASSQDLRDPSQYV.

This clonotype was counted at least ten times. The genes are TRBV7-9 and TRBJ1-2; D might be TRBD1 (5 bases). The germline V gene encodes CDR1 SEHNR and CDR2 FQNEAQ (reference sequence). V lost 6 bases, J lost 8 bases, and 16 bases lay in between. The CDR3 length is 13 residues. In DNA, the CDR3 is TGTGCCAGCAGTCCTCCAGGCCCAGGGGGCTACACCTTC. Its protein product is CASSPPGPGGYTF. The entire variable domain, with the rest obtained from reference TRBV7-9 and TRBJ1-2, is as follows: DTGVSQNPRHKITKRGQNVTFRCDPISEHNRLYWYRQTLGQGPEFLTYFQNEAQLEKSRLLSDRFSAERPKGSFSTLEIQRTEQGDSAMYLCASSPPGPGGYTFGSGTRLTVV.

This clonotype was observed a few times. The chain carries TRBV6-2 or TRBV6-3 and TRBJ2-5, with TRBD1 matching 7 bases. The V gene's germline CDR1 is MNHEY and CDR2 SVGEGT. The J segment lost 5 bases and the V segment lost 10 bases, leaving 7 bases of the junction unmatched. This CDR3 spans 12 amino acids. The CDR3: CATAGGGETQYF. CDR3 bases: TGTGCCACCGCAGGGGGTGGCGAGACCCAGTACTTC.

This clonotype has just a few counts. The chain has TRBV19 and TRBJ1-2; 7 bases match TRBD1. Germline CDR1 is LNHDA and CDR2 is SQIVND (reference sequence). J lost 8 bases, V lost 3 bases, and 9 bases had no gene match. The CDR3 consists of 14 residues. CDR3 residues: CASSIRQGFEGYTF. The CDR3 DNA sequence: TGTGCCAGTAGTATTCGACAGGGATTTGAGGGCTACACCTTC. The whole variable domain, filled in from reference TRBV19 and TRBJ1-2, reads DGGITQSPKYLFRKEGQNVTLSCEQNLNHDAMYWYRQDPGQGLRLIYYSQIVNDFQKGDIAEGYSVSREKKESFPLTVTSAQKNPTAFYLCASSIRQGFEGYTFGSGTRLTVV.